The rows below give T cell receptor beta chains drawn from one sample of a study of response to subunit inactivated influenza vaccine. TCRdb independently ran MiXCR on the RT-PCR reads; one entry per CDR3 protein. This table holds about 650,000 distinct CDR3 sequences, 14% found once. The sequenced sample was PBMCs from blood, obtained around 14 days before vaccination. The source of these receptors is a man in his forties or fifties who received an inactivated influenza vaccine. CDR3s include the opening cysteine and the closing phenylalanine or tryptophan. A D gene is named only where the DNA matches it firmly. The listing skips clone size in some rows; elsewhere it reads once, few, many or a size class.

j_call clone_size d_call v_call cdr3_aa cdr3_nt
TRBJ2-7 few TRBD1 TRBV6-2/TRBV6-3 CASSDRGFDEQYF TGTGCCAGCAGCGACAGGGGGTTCGACGAGCAGTACTTC
TRBJ2-1 few TRBD2 TRBV16 CASSPSQRGYNEQFF TGTGCCAGCAGCCCGTCCCAGCGGGGATACAATGAGCAGTTCTTC
TRBJ2-5 few . TRBV7-9 CASSLTLRGSETQYF TGTGCCAGCAGCTTAACCCTCAGGGGTTCAGAGACCCAGTACTTC
TRBJ2-7 few . TRBV20-1 CSAKNRASSYEQYF TGCAGTGCTAAGAACAGGGCAAGCTCCTACGAGCAGTACTTC
TRBJ2-6 many . TRBV12-3/TRBV12-4 CASREGSSGANVLTF TGTGCCAGCAGAGAGGGGAGCTCTGGGGCCAACGTCCTGACTTTC
TRBJ2-3 . . TRBV12-3/TRBV12-4 CASMQHTDTQYF TGTGCCAGCATGCAGCACACAGATACGCAGTATTTT
TRBJ2-2 . TRBD2 TRBV20-1 CSATTGTTNTGELFF TGCAGTGCTACTACCGGGACTACGAACACCGGGGAGCTGTTTTTT
TRBJ2-7 . . TRBV11-3 CASSLSETYEQYF TGTGCCAGCAGCTTATCGGAGACCTACGAGCAGTACTTC
TRBJ1-1 . . TRBV7-9 CASSLGITEAFF TGTGCCAGCAGCTTAGGGATCACTGAAGCTTTCTTT
TRBJ2-1 . TRBD2 TRBV20-1 CSATGAGGFNEQFF TGCAGTGCTACTGGGGCGGGGGGGTTTAATGAGCAGTTCTTC
TRBJ2-5 . TRBD2 TRBV2 CASSGRTSGGQETQYF TGTGCCAGCAGTGGGAGGACTAGCGGGGGCCAAGAGACCCAGTACTTC
TRBJ1-5 . . TRBV19 CASILTGTSNQPQHF TGTGCCAGTATCCTTACCGGGACAAGCAATCAGCCCCAGCATTTT
TRBJ2-7 few . TRBV10-3 CAISGRQGGKVYEQYF TGTGCCATCAGTGGACGACAAGGGGGGAAGGTCTACGAGCAGTACTTC
TRBJ1-5 . . TRBV6-2/TRBV6-3 CASSNPLYSNQPQHF TGTGCCAGCAGTAATCCGCTTTATAGCAATCAGCCCCAGCATTTT
TRBJ2-3 . TRBD2 TRBV7-3 CASSLMGLGGISDTQYF TGTGCCAGCAGCTTAATGGGTCTCGGGGGGATCTCAGATACGCAGTATTTT
TRBJ2-7 few TRBD1 TRBV6-2/TRBV6-3 CASSWGQGPYEQYF TGTGCCAGCAGTTGGGGACAGGGTCCCTACGAGCAGTACTTC
TRBJ2-1 few TRBD1 TRBV29-1 CSVAKQGELFNEQFF TGCAGCGTCGCAAAACAGGGGGAACTTTTCAATGAGCAGTTCTTC
TRBJ2-3 few TRBD1 TRBV10-2 CASSWTGRTDTQYF TGCGCCAGCAGTTGGACAGGGCGCACAGATACGCAGTATTTT
TRBJ2-1 . . TRBV27 CASSLSQGLRNEQFF TGTGCCAGCAGTTTATCCCAGGGACTCCGCAATGAGCAGTTCTTC
TRBJ2-3 few TRBD2 TRBV20-1 CSARDPGVAGGSADTQYF TGCAGTGCTAGAGATCCCGGAGTAGCGGGGGGCAGTGCAGATACGCAGTATTTT
TRBJ2-2 few TRBD1 TRBV29-1 CSVSGTGGTGELFF TGCAGCGTCTCCGGGACAGGGGGTACCGGGGAGCTGTTTTTT
TRBJ1-2 . . TRBV29-1 CSVEGSFYGYTF TGCAGCGTTGAGGGCAGTTTCTATGGCTACACCTTC
TRBJ2-1 few . TRBV7-2 CASSLSRQNNEQFF TGTGCCAGCAGCCTTTCCCGACAGAACAATGAGCAGTTCTTC
TRBJ2-1 few TRBD2 TRBV6-1 CASSTYIGTSGHNEQFF TGTGCCAGCAGTACCTACATCGGGACTAGCGGGCACAATGAGCAGTTCTTC
TRBJ2-3 . . TRBV10-3 CAISAWTADTQYF TGTGCCATCAGTGCGTGGACCGCGGATACGCAGTATTTT
TRBJ1-4 many . TRBV28 CASRDPNFNEKLFF TGTGCCAGCAGAGATCCGAACTTTAATGAAAAACTGTTTTTT
TRBJ2-1 . . TRBV30 CAWRGTRLRNNEQFF TGTGCCTGGCGGGGGACTCGCCTGCGGAACAATGAGCAGTTCTTC